Sequencing of this T cell receptor beta chain was carried out in a study of blood T cell repertoires in COVID-19. In the study overall: The United States, Italy and Spain supplied acute and convalescent COVID-19 samples. PBMCs, B-cell-depleted T cells, or T cells were the source of the cDNA or gDNA that made up the material.

Under the authors' procedure: Estimated nucleated cell counts came from reference gene primer amplification. Sequenced by immunoSEQ multiplex PCR; TCRdb stores in-frame clones only, minus some. V, J and clone size are taken as reported in that table, and D and trimming were inferred from the DNA itself. The sample has more than 95,000 clones; about 80% are singletons. Sequencing input: peripheral blood. The source of this sequence is a woman at least 80 years old with active or convalescent COVID-19.

The CDR3 loop is CASSLSDSYEQYF. CDR3 DNA: TGTGCCAGCAGTTTATCGGACAGCTACGAGCAGTACTTC. The chain is built from TRBV28 and TRBJ2-7, with a tentative D call TRBD1 (6 bases). Per the germline V gene, CDR1 is MDHEN and CDR2 is SYDVKM. The length of the CDR3 is 13 residues. The V gene lost 1 base and the J gene lost 3 bases, with 7 bases spanning the gap. Variable domain in full (rest from reference TRBV28 and TRBJ2-7): DVKVTQSSRYLVKRTGEKVFLECVQDMDHENMFWYRQDPGLGLRLIYFSYDVKMKEKGDIPEGYSVSREKKERFSLILESASTNQTSMYLCASSLSDSYEQYFGPGTRLTVT.